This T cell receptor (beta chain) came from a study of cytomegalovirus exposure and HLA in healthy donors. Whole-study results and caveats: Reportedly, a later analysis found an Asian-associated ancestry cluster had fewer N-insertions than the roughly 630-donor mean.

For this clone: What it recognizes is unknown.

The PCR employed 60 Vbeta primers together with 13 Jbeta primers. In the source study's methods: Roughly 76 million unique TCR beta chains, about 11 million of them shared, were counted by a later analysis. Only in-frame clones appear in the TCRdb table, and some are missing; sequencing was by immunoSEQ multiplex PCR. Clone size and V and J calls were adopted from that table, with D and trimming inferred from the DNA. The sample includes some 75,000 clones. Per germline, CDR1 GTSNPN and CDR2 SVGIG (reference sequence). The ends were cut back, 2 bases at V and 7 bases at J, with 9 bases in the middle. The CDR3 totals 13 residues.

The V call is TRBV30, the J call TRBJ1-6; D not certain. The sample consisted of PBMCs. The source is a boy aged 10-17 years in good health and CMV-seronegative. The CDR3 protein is CAWSLTSNSPLHF. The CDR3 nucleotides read TGTGCCTGGAGTTTAACTTCCAATTCACCCCTCCACTTT.